Presented here are 26 T cell receptor beta chains from one specimen sequenced in a study of beta chain features in type 1 diabetes. The antigens of these receptors remain unknown. Study-level findings and limits: A moderate, significant TCRB CDR3 shortening appeared in type 1 diabetes across four CD4+ subsets.

The authors reverse transcribed all of the isolated RNA, so sequencing captured expressed TCRB transcripts. Profiled with immunoSEQ multiplex PCR; TCRdb holds only in-frame clones, not every one. The repertoire holds about 340,000 clones, with roughly 8.8% as singletons. Source material: central memory CD4+ T cells from blood. These receptor sequences come from a man aged 25 to 40 with type 1 diabetes.

In regard to this clone: The sample contains more than one DNA sequence encoding this CDR3. This chain connects TRBV10-1 to TRBJ2-3; no clear D. CDR1 and CDR2 (germline): WNHNN, SYGVQD (reference sequence). The CDR3 is 12 amino acids. V lost 6 bases and J 1 base, leaving 5 bases between the germline ends. CDR3 coding DNA: TGCGCCAGCAGCGACCGCACAGATACGCAGTATTTT. Encoded protein: CASSDRTDTQYF.

In this sample, this clone turned up a few times. CDR3 residues: CASSSLTSGETDTQYF. The CDR3 DNA is TGCGCCAGCAGCTCCCTGACTAGCGGGGAAACAGATACGCAGTATTTT. This chain connects TRBV5-1 to TRBJ2-3; 11 positions agree with TRBD2. There are 16 residues in the CDR3. The trim removed 3 bases at V and 3 bases at J, leaving 6 bases unmatched. The germline CDR1 and CDR2 sequences are SGHRS and YFSETQ.

The chain links TRBV4-3 to TRBJ1-1; a weak D match, TRBD1 (6 bases). V dropped 3 bases and J dropped 8 bases, with 13 bases sitting between them. The CDR3 has 13 residues. Germline V CDR1 and CDR2: LGHNA, YSLEER. As DNA, the CDR3 is TGCGCCAGCAGCCACCTTGGACAGCCCGAAGCTTTCTTT. Translating gives CASSHLGQPEAFF.

This clone has just a few counts. The chain joins TRBV18 to TRBJ2-3, with a tentative D call TRBD1 (5 bases). V dropped 3 bases and J dropped 4 bases, with 11 bases sitting between them. The germline gives CDR1 KGHSH, CDR2 LQKENI. This CDR3 has 14 residues. The chain's CDR3 is CASSPAGPPDTQYF. The CDR3 region has the DNA TGTGCCAGCTCACCTGCAGGGCCGCCAGATACGCAGTATTTT.

The chain employs TRBV11-3 and TRBJ1-2, with unresolved D. The CDR3 covers 17 residues. Germline CDR1 SGHNT, CDR2 YENEEA. Trimming shortened V by 0 bases and J by 8 bases, and 22 bases separated the two germline ends. The CDR3 region has the DNA TGTGCCAGCAGCTTAGATCTGGGTCAACCAGGCCCGTACGGCTACACCTTC. Amino acids: CASSLDLGQPGPYGYTF.

This clone was observed a few times. The V gene is TRBV6-5, the J gene TRBJ1-1; D is perhaps TRBD1 (6 bases). The CDR3 length is 15 residues. Trimming stripped 0 bases from V and 4 bases from J, with 12 bases between. Germline CDR1 and CDR2: MNHEY and SVGAGI. In DNA form, the CDR3 reads TGTGCCAGCAGTTACTCTCTAGGGGGGGGCACTGAAGCTTTCTTT. This codes for CASSYSLGGGTEAFF.

The chain carries TRBV11-3 and TRBJ1-1; TRBD1 agrees at 9 bases. The germline V gene encodes CDR1 SGHNT and CDR2 YENEEA. The CDR3 is made up of 13 amino acids. Losses at the gene ends were 1 base for V and 7 bases for J; bases not matched to a gene: 1. CDR3 DNA sequence: TGTGCCAGCAGCTTAGGACAGGGGGATGAAGCTTTCTTT. Translating it yields CASSLGQGDEAFF. The variable domain in full, with the rest retrieved from reference TRBV11-3 and TRBJ1-1, is EAGVVQSPRYKIIEKKQPVAFWCNPISGHNTLYWYLQNLGQGPELLIRYENEEAVDDSQLPKDRFSAERLKGVDSTLKIQPAELGDSAVYLCASSLGQGDEAFFGQGTRLTVV.

The V gene is TRBV29-1, the J gene TRBJ1-2, with D perhaps TRBD1 (6 bases). CDR1 and CDR2 (germline): SQVTM, ANQGSEA. The CDR3 consists of 14 residues. Trimming pared 3 bases from V and 4 bases from J, leaving 15 bases between. The CDR3 sequence is CSVDLEGEGYGYTF. The DNA of the CDR3 is TGCAGCGTTGATCTAGAGGGGGAGGGCTATGGCTACACCTTC. The variable domain in full, with the rest retrieved from reference TRBV29-1 and TRBJ1-2, is SAVISQKPSRDICQRGTSLTIQCQVDSQVTMMFWYRQQPGQSLTLIATANQGSEATYESGFVIDKFPISRPNLTFSTLTVSNMSPEDSSIYLCSVDLEGEGYGYTFGSGTRLTVV.

This clone was observed a few times. This sample includes further DNA sequences coding for the same CDR3. The J gene is TRBJ1-5, the V gene TRBV30; D remains unclear. CDR3 length: 13 residues. CDR1 is GTSNPN and CDR2 is SVGIG in the germline V gene (reference sequence). Between the trimmed V and J ends, which lost 0 bases and 4 bases, there was a span of 7 bases. CDR3: CAWSVSGNQPQHF. DNA for the CDR3: TGTGCCTGGAGTGTCTCGGGGAATCAGCCCCAGCATTTT.

The CDR3 region is CAWSGVGHGYTF. CDR3 DNA: TGTGCCTGGAGTGGGGTAGGGCATGGCTACACCTTC. The rearrangement uses TRBV30 and TRBJ1-2; unclear D gene. The CDR3 covers 12 residues. V was pared by 1 base and J by 6 bases, with 9 bases between. Germline-derived CDR1 and CDR2 are GTSNPN and SVGIG (reference sequence).

About this clone itself: Its ends do not fully match the called genes, so a read error is possible. Other DNA sequences of this sample code for an identical CDR3. The chain combines TRBV30 with TRBJ1-6; D might be TRBD1 (5 bases). The CDR3 is 13 amino acids. Per the germline V gene, CDR1 is GTSNPN and CDR2 is SVGIG (reference sequence). For the CDR3, the DNA is TGTGCCTGGATGGCAGGGTCTGGTTCACCCCTCCACTTC. This codes for CAWMAGSGSPLHF.

The V and J genes are TRBV6-5 and TRBJ2-7; the match to TRBD1 covers 9 bases. This CDR3 is 14 amino acids long. V was pared by 6 bases and J by 3 bases, with 6 bases of the junction left unmatched. Looked up from germline, CDR1 is MNHEY and CDR2 is SVGAGI. This CDR3 is CASRETGGVYEQYF. The CDR3 nucleotides are TGTGCCAGCAGGGAGACAGGGGGGGTCTACGAGCAGTACTTC.

This chain links TRBV6-5 with TRBJ1-2; the D is unclear. This CDR3 contains 13 residues. V shed 2 bases and J shed 5 bases, with 9 bases lying between them. The germline V gene encodes CDR1 MNHEY and CDR2 SVGAGI. Written as DNA, the CDR3 is TGTGCCAGCAGTTACCGGACCGAGTATGGCTACACCTTC. Translating it yields CASSYRTEYGYTF.

The CDR3 sequence: CASSLEESGYNEQFF. The CDR3 nucleotides are TGCGCCAGCAGCTTGGAGGAATCGGGATACAATGAGCAGTTCTTC. V is TRBV5-1 and J is TRBJ2-1; D is perhaps TRBD2 (5 bases). Germline CDR1 and CDR2: SGHRS and YFSETQ. The CDR3 extends over 15 amino acids. Trimming removed 0 bases from V and 4 bases from J, with 11 bases in between.

This clone was counted between two and nine times. V is TRBV9 and J is TRBJ2-3, with TRBD2 matching 9 bases. The ends lost 0 bases at V and 3 bases at J; junction bases unmatched: 11. Germline loops: CDR1 SGDLS, CDR2 YYNGEE. This CDR3 is built from 18 residues. In DNA, the CDR3 is TGTGCCAGCAGCGTAGGGAATTGGGGAGCGGGGGGAACAGATACGCAGTATTTT. This encodes CASSVGNWGAGGTDTQYF.

The rearrangement uses TRBV11-2 and TRBJ1-4, with D unresolved. CDR1 and CDR2 from the germline V gene are SGHAT and FQNNGV. The CDR3 runs 14 residues. Trimming removed 2 bases at V and 5 bases at J, with 9 bases between. Here the CDR3 DNA reads TGTGCCAGCAGCTTACCTTCACCAAATGAAAAACTGTTTTTT. Its translation is CASSLPSPNEKLFF.

The CDR3 protein is CASSYTGVSNQPQHF. In nucleotides, the CDR3 is TGTGCCAGCAGCTATACAGGGGTGAGCAATCAGCCCCAGCATTTT. The V call is TRBV5-5, the J call TRBJ1-5, with 7 bases matching TRBD1. Germline CDR1 SGHKS, CDR2 YYEKEE (reference sequence). This CDR3 has 15 amino acids. Unmatched junction bases numbered 4, after V lost 3 bases and J lost 1 base. Using reference TRBV5-5 and TRBJ1-5 for the parts outside the CDR3, the full variable domain is DAGVTQSPTHLIKTRGQQVTLRCSPISGHKSVSWYQQVLGQGPQFIFQYYEKEERGRGNFPDRFSARQFPNYSSELNVNALLLGDSALYLCASSYTGVSNQPQHFGDGTRLSIL.

This rearrangement joins TRBV7-7 to TRBJ2-1, with 10 bases lining up with TRBD2. Germline V CDR1 and CDR2: SSHAT, FNYEAQ (reference sequence). This CDR3 region has 15 residues. J lost 9 bases, V lost 5 bases, and 10 bases had no gene match. CDR3 coding DNA: TGTGCCAGCAGCCGAGCGGGGGGGCCCTTTAGTGAGCAGTTCTTC. Translating it yields CASSRAGGPFSEQFF.

This clone has a handful of counts. The rearrangement joins TRBV5-6 to TRBJ2-3; TRBD1 is a possible D gene (6 bases). The V end was cut by 4 bases, the J end by 9 bases, with 12 bases between. This CDR3 has 12 amino acids. Germline CDR1 and CDR2: SGHDT and YYEEEE. The chain's CDR3 is CASSSTGSTQYF. The CDR3 DNA sequence: TGTGCCAGCAGCAGTACAGGGAGCACGCAGTATTTT.

The chain combines TRBV27 with TRBJ1-4; maybe TRBD1 (5 bases). Trimming took off 6 bases at V and 8 bases at J, with 19 bases between the two ends. CDR1 MNHEY and CDR2 SMNVEV come from the germline V gene (reference sequence). The CDR3 runs 15 residues. CDR3 coding DNA: TGTGCCAGCAGGCGAACAGACAGTCGGGGCGAAAAACTGTTTTTT. Protein product: CASRRTDSRGEKLFF.

V and J are TRBV30 and TRBJ2-6; tentative D call: TRBD1 (6 bases). The V gene lost 1 base and the J gene lost 2 bases, with 15 bases spanning the gap. Looked up from germline, CDR1 is GTSNPN and CDR2 is SVGIG (reference sequence). The CDR3 totals 17 residues. The CDR3 sequence: CAWSGFQGSPGANVLTF. The CDR3, as DNA: TGTGCCTGGAGTGGTTTTCAGGGGTCCCCTGGGGCCAACGTCCTGACTTTC.

V usage is TRBV9 and J usage is TRBJ2-7; D is unclear. The CDR3 length is 14 residues. CDR1 SGDLS and CDR2 YYNGEE come from the germline V gene. V was clipped by 2 bases and J by 2 bases, with 11 bases between them. The CDR3 DNA follows: TGTGCCAGCAGCGTCGCCAGTGTAGCCTACGAGCAGTACTTC. Amino acids: CASSVASVAYEQYF.

The chain employs TRBV5-6 and TRBJ2-3, with D uncertain. The CDR3 has 13 residues. Trimming pared 3 bases from V and 4 bases from J, leaving 9 bases between. Germline values: CDR1 SGHDT, CDR2 YYEEEE. CDR3 nucleotides: TGTGCCAGCAGCTACGACTTGTCAGATACGCAGTATTTT. Its translation is CASSYDLSDTQYF.

J is TRBJ2-3 and V is TRBV18, with a weak D call TRBD2 (6 bases). The CDR3 contains 16 residues. The germline V gene has CDR1 KGHSH and CDR2 LQKENI. The ends were cut back, 3 bases at V and 2 bases at J, with 15 bases in the middle. CDR3 sequence: CASSPEGLAFTDTQYF. In nucleotides, the CDR3 is TGTGCCAGCTCACCGGAGGGGCTTGCCTTCACAGATACGCAGTATTTT.

This clone was counted a few times. V and J are TRBV7-9 and TRBJ1-2, with TRBD1 matching 7 bases. The CDR3 is made up of 15 amino acids. Germline CDR1 and CDR2: SEHNR and FQNEAQ (reference sequence). The trim removed 6 bases at V and 4 bases at J, leaving 11 bases unmatched. Here the CDR3 reads CASRRGDSQFYGYTF. CDR3 bases: TGTGCCAGCAGACGGGGGGACAGCCAGTTCTATGGCTACACCTTC. Drawing the rest from reference TRBV7-9 and TRBJ1-2, the complete variable domain is DTGVSQNPRHKITKRGQNVTFRCDPISEHNRLYWYRQTLGQGPEFLTYFQNEAQLEKSRLLSDRFSAERPKGSFSTLEIQRTEQGDSAMYLCASRRGDSQFYGYTFGSGTRLTVV.

This clone showed up many times. The rearrangement links TRBV2 to TRBJ1-5, with TRBD1 as a possible D gene (6 bases). Germline V gives CDR1 SNHLY, CDR2 FYNNEI. This CDR3 spans 13 amino acids. The ends were cut back, 7 bases at V and 5 bases at J, with 12 bases in the middle. CDR3 amino acids: CASTQGLDQPQHF. The CDR3 nucleotides read TGTGCCAGCACCCAGGGGCTCGATCAGCCCCAGCATTTT.